This T cell receptor (beta chain) was recovered during a study of T cell changes during pregnancy in multiple sclerosis. The V end was cut by 0 bases, the J end by 2 bases, with 8 bases between. The CDR3 has 15 amino acids. The germline V gene has CDR1 SGHRS and CDR2 YFSETQ. Assay: immunoSEQ multiplex PCR; the TCRdb copy retains only in-frame clones and omits some. The profile shows under 45,000 clones, just over 90% of them singletons. This sequence was found in a female donor in good health, enrolled as a control in a pregnancy study. V gene TRBV5-1 combines with J gene TRBJ2-2, with D possibly being TRBD1 (5 bases). The sample in question was peripheral blood, obtained in the second trimester of pregnancy. The CDR3 sequence: CASSLGGHNTGELFF. Written as DNA, the CDR3 is TGCGCCAGCAGCTTGGGGGGCCACAACACCGGGGAGCTGTTTTTT.